These 19 T cell receptor beta chains came from one sample sequenced in a study of beta chain features in type 1 diabetes. cDNA synthesis used the whole RNA isolate, giving expressed TCRB sequences. Sequencing was performed with immunoSEQ multiplex PCR; in TCRdb, only in-frame clones are kept and a portion is missing. In the table there are 600,000 to 650,000 clones, 15% to 19% of which are singletons. The sample comprised naive CD4+ T cells from blood. Source of these receptors: a man aged 18 to 29 in good health.

This clone appeared a few times. V gene TRBV7-9 combines with J gene TRBJ2-1; D remains unclear. Looked up from germline, CDR1 is SEHNR and CDR2 is FQNEAQ (reference sequence). Trimming took 5 bases from V and 0 from J, leaving 11 bases between them. The length of the CDR3 is 15 residues. Here the CDR3 DNA reads TGTGCCAGCAGCCGTACGGAGAGCTCCTACAATGAGCAGTTCTTC. Its protein is CASSRTESSYNEQFF.

The table lists this clone with a few counts. The junction departs from germline at one end; a sequencing error may be responsible. This chain connects TRBV5-1 to TRBJ1-6, with a tentative D call TRBD1 (6 bases). Germline-derived CDR1 and CDR2 are SGHRS and YFSETQ. The CDR3 loop spans 15 amino acids. For the CDR3, the DNA is TGCGCCAGCAGCTTGCGGGCGGTCAGGGGAGACGGAACCAACTTT. Its translation is CASSLRAVRGDGTNF.

V and J are TRBV11-2 and TRBJ2-5, with D uncertain. V was clipped by 1 base and J by 5 bases, with 8 bases between them. The germline gives CDR1 SGHAT, CDR2 FQNNGV. CDR3 length: 13 amino acids. The CDR3 bases are TGTGCCAGCAGCTTAGGTCCCCCGGAGACCCAGTACTTC. Protein sequence: CASSLGPPETQYF.

This clone has just a few counts. The chain employs TRBV21-1 and TRBJ1-4. TRBV21-1 is a pseudogene segment. CDR3 length equals 17 residues. CDR3 in DNA: TGTGCCAGCAGCAAAATCCTGCGGGGCTCAGGGGATGAAAAACTGTTTTTT. This codes for CASSKILRGSGDEKLFF.

This chain links TRBV27 with TRBJ1-2; no reliable D call. The V and J ends lost 6 bases and 4 bases respectively, with 12 bases between them. CDR3 length: 13 residues. Germline loops: CDR1 MNHEY, CDR2 SMNVEV (reference sequence). The CDR3 bases are TGTGCCAGCAGGGGCACACTGGGCTATGGCTACACCTTC. Translating it yields CASRGTLGYGYTF.

The chain recombines TRBV7-2 with TRBJ1-2; maybe TRBD1 (5 bases). Looked up from germline, CDR1 is SGHTA and CDR2 is FQGNSA. The CDR3 spans 16 residues. Trimming pared 5 bases from V and 2 bases from J, leaving 18 bases between. This CDR3 reads CASSPSGREPNYGYTF. The CDR3 bases are TGTGCCAGCAGCCCCAGCGGCAGGGAACCGAACTATGGCTACACCTTC.

The table lists this clone with a few counts. V usage is TRBV10-3 and J usage is TRBJ2-5; weak D call: TRBD2 (8 bases). Between the trimmed V and J ends, which lost 3 bases and 4 bases, there was a span of 21 bases. This CDR3 has 17 amino acids. Germline CDR1 reads ENHRY; CDR2 reads SYGVKD. The chain's CDR3 is CAISDPAGTRGRETQYF. In DNA, the CDR3 is TGTGCCATCAGTGACCCTGCCGGGACTAGGGGGCGAGAGACCCAGTACTTC.

This clone was recorded a few times. The chain uses TRBV20-1 and TRBJ1-1; possibly TRBD1 for D (5 bases). CDR3 length: 11 amino acids. The V gene's germline CDR1 is DFQATT and CDR2 SNEGSKA (reference sequence). V was cut by 3 bases and J by 6 bases, with 8 bases left in between. The chain's CDR3 is CSASRGPEAFF. Written as DNA, the CDR3 is TGCAGTGCTAGTAGGGGTCCTGAAGCTTTCTTT.

This clone was observed a few times. The genes are TRBV5-1 and TRBJ1-3; D not resolved. V was cut by 4 bases and J by 3 bases, with 11 bases left in between. CDR3 length: 14 amino acids. From germline, CDR1 is SGHRS and CDR2 YFSETQ. The chain's CDR3 is CASSPNTDGNTIYF. CDR3 in DNA: TGCGCCAGCAGCCCAAACACGGATGGAAACACCATATATTTT.

This clone was seen a handful of times. This chain connects TRBV5-4 to TRBJ2-5; possibly TRBD1 for D (6 bases). V was shortened by 2 bases and J by 5 bases, with 13 bases between the two germline ends. From germline, CDR1 is SGHNT and CDR2 YYREEE (reference sequence). CDR3 length equals 14 residues. The CDR3 coding sequence is TGTGCCAGCAGCTTACAACAGGGTCGGGAGACCCAGTACTTC. Translating it yields CASSLQQGRETQYF.

There are a few counts of this clone. This chain links TRBV7-9 with TRBJ2-3; TRBD1 agrees at 8 bases. This CDR3 is built from 18 residues. CDR1 and CDR2 from the germline V gene are SEHNR and FQNEAQ (reference sequence). The V gene end was trimmed by 2 bases and the J gene end by 14 bases; junction bases not matched to a gene: 24. CDR3 coding DNA: TGTGCCAGCAGCTTAAGCATTCCCTCCGGGACAGGCACAATGGGGAGGTATTTT. Amino acids: CASSLSIPSGTGTMGRYF.

The chain carries TRBV12-5 and TRBJ2-5; perhaps TRBD2 as D (5 bases). V lost 6 bases and J lost 2, with 10 bases in between. The CDR3 consists of 13 residues. CDR1 and CDR2 (germline): LGHNT, FRNRAP. The CDR3 here is CASGRSGQETQYF. The CDR3 DNA reads TGTGCTAGTGGCCGGAGCGGACAAGAGACCCAGTACTTC.

In its sample, this clone was seen a few times. The CDR3 region has the DNA TGTGCCAGCAATAAGGGAATTCAAGAGACCCAGTACTTC. It yields the protein CASNKGIQETQYF. The V call is TRBV2, the J call TRBJ2-5, with D uncertain. CDR1 and CDR2 from the germline V gene are SNHLY and FYNNEI. V lost 7 bases and J 2 bases, leaving 11 bases between the germline ends. The CDR3 is 13 residues long.

This sequence joins TRBV1 and TRBJ2-5; no check of the table's D call, TRBD2, against the DNA was made. TRBV1 is annotated as a pseudogene. CDR3 length: 14 residues. CDR3 amino acids: CTSSRTGFQETQYF. In DNA form, the CDR3 reads TGCACCAGCAGCCGAACGGGTTTCCAAGAGACCCAGTACTTC.

The chain uses TRBV25-1 and TRBJ2-1; D is ambiguous. V gave up 3 bases and J gave up 11 bases, with 8 bases separating them. The CDR3 has 11 amino acids. CDR1 is MGHDK and CDR2 is SYGVNS in the germline V gene. CDR3 DNA: TGTGCCAGCAGTGAGAGTTTTAAGCAGTTCTTC. It yields the protein CASSESFKQFF.

J is TRBJ1-1 and V is TRBV7-2; D is unresolved. V was trimmed by 5 bases and J by 5 bases, leaving 15 bases between them. CDR1 is SGHTA, CDR2 FQGNSA, per germline. The CDR3 loop spans 14 amino acids. Written as DNA, the CDR3 is TGTGCCAGCAGCCCCTACTCTTGGAGGACTGAAGCTTTCTTT. Protein sequence: CASSPYSWRTEAFF.

There are a few counts of this clone. This rearrangement joins TRBV7-3 to TRBJ2-2; D is possibly TRBD2 (6 bases). Trimming pared 5 bases from V and 1 base from J, leaving 8 bases between. Germline values: CDR1 SGHTA, CDR2 FQGTGA. The CDR3 consists of 14 residues. The CDR3 DNA sequence: TGTGCCAGCAGCCGTAGCGGGAACACCGGGGAGCTGTTTTTT. It translates to CASSRSGNTGELFF.

V usage is TRBV4-1 and J usage is TRBJ1-1; the D gene is possibly TRBD1 (5 bases). Germline-derived CDR1 and CDR2 are MGHRA and YSYEKL. The CDR3 is 15 amino acids. Trimming pared 0 bases from V and 1 base from J, leaving 9 bases between. CDR3 sequence reads: CASSQEQGRNTEAFF. In nucleotides, the CDR3 is TGCGCCAGCAGCCAAGAGCAGGGAAGGAACACTGAAGCTTTCTTT.

The chain carries TRBV7-9 and TRBJ1-6, with D maybe TRBD1 (6 bases). Trimming pared 1 base from V and 7 bases from J, leaving 17 bases between. Per germline, CDR1 SEHNR and CDR2 FQNEAQ (reference sequence). There are 17 residues in the CDR3. In DNA form, the CDR3 reads TGTGCCAGCAGCTTAGTAGCAGGGGTTGACTGGAATTCACCCCTCCACTTT. Protein sequence: CASSLVAGVDWNSPLHF.